This T cell receptor beta chain derives from a study of technical replicates of blood from several donors. Data came from immunoSEQ multiplex PCR; TCRdb stores just in-frame clones and leaves some out. This repertoire shows about 82,000 clones, 85% to 95% found once; its top ten account for roughly 0.4%. Deletions cut 6 bases from V and 4 bases from J, with 7 bases between. Germline CDR1 and CDR2: SNHLY and FYNNEI. The CDR3 runs 11 residues. Only one count was recorded for this clone. The receptor comes from a human donor in good health. Sample: T cells isolated from PBMCs. The gene calls are TRBV2 and TRBJ2-7; no clear D. The CDR3 loop reads CASRVTYEQYF. CDR3 nucleotide sequence: TGTGCCAGCAGGGTTACTTACGAGCAGTACTTC.